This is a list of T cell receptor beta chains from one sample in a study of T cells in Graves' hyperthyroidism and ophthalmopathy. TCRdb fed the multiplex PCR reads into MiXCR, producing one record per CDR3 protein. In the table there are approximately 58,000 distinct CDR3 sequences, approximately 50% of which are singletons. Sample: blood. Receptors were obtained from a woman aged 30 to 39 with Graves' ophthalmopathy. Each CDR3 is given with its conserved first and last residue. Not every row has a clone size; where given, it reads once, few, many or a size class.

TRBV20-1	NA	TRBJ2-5	CSAQTSGRVETQYF
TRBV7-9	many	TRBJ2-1	CASTSPGRDQQFF
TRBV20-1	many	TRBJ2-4	CSAIAGGPDDIQYF
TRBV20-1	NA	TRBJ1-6	CSARALGAGVSYNSPLHF
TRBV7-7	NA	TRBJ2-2	CASSSGAGGLFF
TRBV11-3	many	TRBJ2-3	CASSISGSGTDTQYF
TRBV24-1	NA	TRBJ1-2	CATSARSLHGGGYTF
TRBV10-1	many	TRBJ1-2	CASSESGGPYGYTF
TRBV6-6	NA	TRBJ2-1	CASSYSDTTNEQFF
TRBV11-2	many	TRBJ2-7	CASSLGLRRDSTYEQYF
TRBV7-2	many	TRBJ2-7	CASSLNGGNPSYEQYF
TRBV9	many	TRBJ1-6	CASSVEWDSQSPLHF
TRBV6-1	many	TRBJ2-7	CASSEFTGRSYEQYF
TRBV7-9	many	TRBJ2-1	CASSVAPGLERDEQFF
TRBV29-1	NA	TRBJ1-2	CSVEEGTPPNYGYTF
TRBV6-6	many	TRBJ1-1	CASSGQVKTEAFF
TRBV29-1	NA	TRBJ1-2	CSVGTGTGGFGYTF
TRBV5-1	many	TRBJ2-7	CASSSTSGRPREQYF
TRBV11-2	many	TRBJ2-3	CASSSPGLAVRDTQYF
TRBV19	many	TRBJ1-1	CASSIRGARTEAFF
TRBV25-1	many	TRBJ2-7	CASSRTGDFYEQYF
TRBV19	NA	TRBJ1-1	CASSSRGAREAFF
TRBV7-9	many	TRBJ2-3	CASSLAIRSGSATDTQYF
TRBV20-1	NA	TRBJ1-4	CSARDVSKTNENLFF
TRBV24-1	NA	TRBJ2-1	CATSLPSGSENEQFF
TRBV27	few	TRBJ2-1	CASKPAGSGEQFF
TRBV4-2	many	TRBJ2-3	CASSRQLAGGSGDTQYF
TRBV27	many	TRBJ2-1	CATGLDYNEQFF
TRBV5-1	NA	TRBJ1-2	CASSSNLYGYTF
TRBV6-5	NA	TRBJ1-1	CASRALGISGNTEAFF
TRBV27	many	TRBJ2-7	CASSSTSGRTYEQYF
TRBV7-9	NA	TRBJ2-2	CASSSGGTPTGVLFF
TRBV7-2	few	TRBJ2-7	CASRRGYF
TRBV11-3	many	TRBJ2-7	CASSLISSGEQYF
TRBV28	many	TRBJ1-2	CASFGWGYTF
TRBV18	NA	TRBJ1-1	CASSPPGTTEAFF
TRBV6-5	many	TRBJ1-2	CASTRTGRGYTF
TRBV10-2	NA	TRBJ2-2	CASSDWTGFTGELFF
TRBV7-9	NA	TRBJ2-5	CASSLDLGGTQYF
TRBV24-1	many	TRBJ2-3	CATSEKGTPDTQYF
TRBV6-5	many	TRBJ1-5	CASSYSGMGNQPQHF
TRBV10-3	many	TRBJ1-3	CAIGGLSSGNTIYF
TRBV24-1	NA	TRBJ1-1	CATSLYGYMNTGAFF
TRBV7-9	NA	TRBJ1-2	CASSFLGDGGYTF
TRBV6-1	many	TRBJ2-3	CALGGGASDTQYF